The entry below gives a single T cell receptor (beta chain) sequence along with its context. No antigen is known for it. Since a much larger clone is just one base distant, this may be a read error. Sequencing used an Illumina HiSeq 2000. TCR beta chain libraries were generated through multiplex PCR amplification. High-throughput sequencing was used to analyze the amplified TCR beta chain products. TCRdb ran its own pipeline on the public reads, namely fastp trimming at Q25 and MiXCR clone calling, and kept in-frame beta chains. CDR3 protein duplicates are merged, each entry listing the most common genes and DNA. The sample includes around 130,000 distinct CDR3 sequences, with approximately 32% observed a single time. Around 2.5% of the sample is taken by the ten largest. From cysteine to phenylalanine, the CDR3 is 14 amino acids long. The only DNA kept is the CDR3, 42 bases in frame from the first base. According to the germline V gene, CDR1 reads SGHTS and CDR2 reads YDEGEE. V lost 4 bases and J lost 9 bases, and the count of bases not matched to a germline gene is 9.

The source of the sample is a study of breast tumors, draining lymph nodes, adjacent tissues (dated by TCRdb to the mid-2010s). For the study in its entirety: Breast cancer patients provided tumor, adjacent nontumor tissue and axillary lymph nodes, and the study compared the TCR beta repertoires across these three sources. In human breast cancer, the study set out to evaluate how tumor, surrounding tissue and draining lymph node repertoires relate to one another and whether T cells may move between these sites. Here is what the overall study found, with its caveats: Tumor and nontumor tissue repertoires were found to be significantly more similar in luminal-like than in basal-like breast cancer. Tumor T-cell repertoires showed less diversity than lymph node repertoires and more diversity than nontumor tissue repertoires, and tumor T-cell repertoires showed preferential V and J gene usage. The conclusion that tumor T cells originate in lymph nodes was presented as consistent with a hypothesis rather than as directly demonstrated. The data were judged consistent with most tumor T cells deriving from the lymph node and then expanding within tumor tissue.

Lymph node samples were obtained from the axillary draining lymph nodes of breast cancer patients. The sample comprised axillary lymph node tissue. Here the chain combines TRBV5-8 and TRBJ2-2; 7 junctional bases match TRBD1. The clonotype originates from a female donor with breast cancer. Some clones in this sample may be carry-over from other donors' samples. The CDR3 region: CASSPGTALRELFF. The nucleotide sequence reads TGTGCCAGCAGCCCCGGGACAGCGTTAAGGGAGCTGTTTTTT.